Below are 13 T cell receptor beta chains sequenced from a single sample in a study of T cells expressing NK-cell markers. Each CDR3 protein gets one entry in TCRdb, which reprocessed the 5' RACE reads and gives no DNA. The sample includes about 550,000 distinct CDR3 sequences. Material: blood T cells: a sorted CD56 or NKG2C T cell subset, CD4+ or CD8+ T cells, or bulk PBMC T cells (not recorded which). These receptors were taken from a man between 18 and 29 years old in good health.

This sequence joins TRBV6-5 and TRBJ2-1. This CDR3 has 12 amino acids. Germline V gene lookup returns CDR1 MNHEY and CDR2 SVGAGI. The CDR3 protein is CASSPTLDEQFF.

The chain joins TRBV7-2 to TRBJ2-2. Germline CDR1 is SGHTA and CDR2 is FQGNSA. The length of the CDR3 is 15 residues. The CDR3 is CASSLAELYTGELFF.

CDR3: CASSSDIANEKLFF. V is TRBV7-9 and J is TRBJ1-4; TCRdb selects TRBD1, and the lack of DNA leaves this call unchecked. CDR1 and CDR2 (germline): SEHNR, FQNEAQ (reference sequence). The CDR3 runs 14 residues.

This rearrangement joins TRBV5-1 to TRBJ2-3; TCRdb's assignment of TRBD2 cannot be checked, as there is no DNA. Germline V lookup: CDR1 SGHRS, CDR2 YFSETQ. This CDR3 contains 13 residues. The CDR3 sequence is CASYSGLLDTQYF.

V gene TRBV7-9 combines with J gene TRBJ1-2; TCRdb returns TRBD1, unconfirmable since there is no DNA. Germline CDR1 and CDR2: SEHNR and FQNEAQ (reference sequence). The length of the CDR3 is 15 residues. CDR3 protein: CASSGPGQALYGYTF.

The genes are TRBV5-1 and TRBJ2-1; TCRdb calls TRBD2, which cannot be checked without DNA. Per the germline V gene, CDR1 is SGHRS and CDR2 is YFSETQ. CDR3 length: 15 amino acids. The CDR3 region is CASSLAEGRWNEQFF.

The V gene is TRBV2, the J gene TRBJ2-2; TCRdb reports TRBD1, a call that lacks DNA to check it against. The CDR3 is made up of 15 amino acids. Germline values: CDR1 SNHLY, CDR2 FYNNEI. CDR3 sequence: CASRMGQGPTGELFF. Full variable domain (rest looked up from reference TRBV2 and TRBJ2-2): EPEVTQTPSHQVTQMGQEVILRCVPISNHLYFYWYRQILGQKVEFLVSFYNNEISEKSEIFDDQFSVERPDGSNFTLKIRSTKLEDSAMYFCASRMGQGPTGELFFGEGSRLTVL.

This chain uses TRBV10-3 with TRBJ1-4; lacking DNA, the TRBD1 call made by TCRdb goes unchecked. Germline values: CDR1 ENHRY, CDR2 SYGVKD. The CDR3 covers 13 residues. This CDR3 reads CAISGTVGEKLFF.

This chain links TRBV29-1 with TRBJ2-1; the D gene TCRdb calls, TRBD2, cannot be checked with no DNA. The CDR3 contains 13 residues. Germline values: CDR1 SQVTM, CDR2 ANQGSEA. The CDR3 here is CSPRLAEDNEQFF.

This chain joins TRBV3-1 and TRBJ1-6; TCRdb's D gene call, TRBD1, goes unchecked for lack of DNA. This CDR3 spans 15 amino acids. Per the germline V gene, CDR1 is LGHDT and CDR2 is YNNKEL (reference sequence). This CDR3 is CASSPAGTGNSPLHF.

This chain links TRBV7-6 with TRBJ2-3. The CDR3 consists of 13 residues. Germline assignment: CDR1 SGHVS and CDR2 FNYEAQ. This chain's CDR3 is CASSSGTSDTQYF.

The rearrangement uses TRBV12-3 or TRBV12-4 and TRBJ2-2; without DNA, the TCRdb call of TRBD1 cannot be checked. This CDR3 has 14 amino acids. This CDR3 is CASSQGTGFGELFF.

V is TRBV5-1 and J is TRBJ2-3; without DNA, the TCRdb call of TRBD2 cannot be checked. CDR3 length: 16 amino acids. The V gene's germline CDR1 is SGHRS and CDR2 YFSETQ. CDR3 protein: CASSLALAGTTDTQYF.